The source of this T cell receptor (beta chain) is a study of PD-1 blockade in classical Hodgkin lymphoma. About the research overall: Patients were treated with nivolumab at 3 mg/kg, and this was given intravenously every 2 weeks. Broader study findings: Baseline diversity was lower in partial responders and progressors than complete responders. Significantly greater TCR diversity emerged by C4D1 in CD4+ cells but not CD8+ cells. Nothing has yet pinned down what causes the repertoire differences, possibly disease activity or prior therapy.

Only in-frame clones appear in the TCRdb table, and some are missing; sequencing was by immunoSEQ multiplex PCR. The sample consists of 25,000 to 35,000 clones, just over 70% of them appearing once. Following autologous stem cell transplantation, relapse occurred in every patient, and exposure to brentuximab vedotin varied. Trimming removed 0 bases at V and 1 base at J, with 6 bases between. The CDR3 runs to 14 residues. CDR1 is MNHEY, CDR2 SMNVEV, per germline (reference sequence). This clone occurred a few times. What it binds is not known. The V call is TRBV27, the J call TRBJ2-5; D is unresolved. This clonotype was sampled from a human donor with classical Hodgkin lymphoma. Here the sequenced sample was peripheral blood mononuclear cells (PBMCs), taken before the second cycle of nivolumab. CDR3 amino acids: CASSLSPSQETQYF. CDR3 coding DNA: TGTGCCAGCAGTTTATCGCCCTCCCAAGAGACCCAGTACTTC.